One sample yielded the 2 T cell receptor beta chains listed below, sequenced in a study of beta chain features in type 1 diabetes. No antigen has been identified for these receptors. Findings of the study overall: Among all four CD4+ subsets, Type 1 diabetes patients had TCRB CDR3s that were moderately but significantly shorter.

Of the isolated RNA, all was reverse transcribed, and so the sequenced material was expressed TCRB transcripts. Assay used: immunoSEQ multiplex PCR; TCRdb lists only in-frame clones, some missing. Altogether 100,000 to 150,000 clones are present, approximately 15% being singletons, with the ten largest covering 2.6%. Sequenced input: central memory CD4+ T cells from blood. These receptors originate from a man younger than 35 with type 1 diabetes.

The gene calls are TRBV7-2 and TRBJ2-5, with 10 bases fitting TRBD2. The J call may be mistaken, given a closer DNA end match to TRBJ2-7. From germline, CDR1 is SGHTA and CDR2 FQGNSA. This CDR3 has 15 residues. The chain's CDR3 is CASSLRLAGAYEQYF. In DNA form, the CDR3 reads TGTGCCAGCAGCTTACGTCTAGCGGGAGCCTACGAGCAGTACTTC.

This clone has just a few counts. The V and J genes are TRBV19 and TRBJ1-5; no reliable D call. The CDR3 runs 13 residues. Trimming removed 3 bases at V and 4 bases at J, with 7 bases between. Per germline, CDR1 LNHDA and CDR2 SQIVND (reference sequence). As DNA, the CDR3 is TGTGCCAGTAGTATGGGGTCAAATCAGCCCCAGCATTTT. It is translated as CASSMGSNQPQHF. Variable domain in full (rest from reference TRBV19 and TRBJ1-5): DGGITQSPKYLFRKEGQNVTLSCEQNLNHDAMYWYRQDPGQGLRLIYYSQIVNDFQKGDIAEGYSVSREKKESFPLTVTSAQKNPTAFYLCASSMGSNQPQHFGDGTRLSIL.